This paragraph reports one TCR beta chain. The antigen remains undetermined. This entry belongs to a study of OX40 agonist ivuxolimab in advanced cancers. Study background: The patients got ivuxolimab, which is an agonistic anti-OX40 (CD134) antibody. The dose of intravenous ivuxolimab that patients received every 2 weeks ranged from 0.01 to 10 mg/kg.

Germline CDR1 SEHNR, CDR2 FQNEAQ (reference sequence). CDR3 length: 15 amino acids. Trimming stripped 1 base from V and 5 bases from J, with 14 bases between. Points from the study as a whole: With doses of 0.1 to 3.0 mg/kg, CD4+ and CD8+ blood T cells had undergone clonal expansion by week 6.

Generated by immunoSEQ multiplex PCR, the TCRdb table keeps only in-frame clones and is missing some. Found here are tens of thousands of clones, 87% of them singletons; the top ten hold 16%. J is TRBJ1-1 and V is TRBV7-9, with unresolved D. The origin of this receptor is an adult with an advanced solid tumor such as melanoma, head and neck, liver or kidney cancer. Sequences were derived from CD4+ or CD8+ T cells sorted from blood, sampled in a trial of the OX40 agonist ivuxolimab. DNA of the CDR3: TGTGCCAGCAGCTTAGGTACCTCATCAGAGACTGAAGCTTTCTTT. This gives the protein CASSLGTSSETEAFF. The full variable domain, with the rest looked up from reference TRBV7-9 and TRBJ1-1, is DTGVSQNPRHKITKRGQNVTFRCDPISEHNRLYWYRQTLGQGPEFLTYFQNEAQLEKSRLLSDRFSAERPKGSFSTLEIQRTEQGDSAMYLCASSLGTSSETEAFFGQGTRLTVV.